This passage covers 3 T cell receptor beta chains from one sample sequenced in a study of memory CD4+ T cells and cytomegalovirus serostatus (dated by TCRdb to the late 2010s). Library method: the immunoSEQ multiplex PCR assay. The table was pulled from immuneACCESS by TCRdb, which kept in-frame rearrangements only. Such tables lose some clones; where checked, under half of the loss comes from unresolved V genes, and the rest has no known cause. The sample profile shows some 50,000 clones; around 74% of them were found once. The ten most abundant clones make up less than 0.75% of the sample. Single viable CD3+CD4+CD8-CD45RO+ cells were sorted as memory CD4+ T cells on a FACSAria II. The material sequenced was memory CD4+ T cells from blood. These receptors were taken from an adult in good health and CMV-seronegative.

This clone has more than one count but fewer than ten. The chain employs TRBV6-1 and TRBJ2-4; 9 bases match TRBD1. Losses at the gene ends were 2 bases for V and 5 bases for J; bases not matched to a gene: 4. CDR3 length: 15 residues. Germline CDR1 and CDR2: MNHNS and SASEGT. CDR3 region: CASSEIGTGQNIQYF. CDR3 in DNA: TGTGCCAGCAGTGAAATCGGGACAGGGCAAAACATTCAGTACTTC.

The chain carries TRBV7-9 and TRBJ1-2; D remains ambiguous. V was shortened by 5 bases and J by 1 base, with 8 bases between the two germline ends. Germline V CDR1 and CDR2: SEHNR, FQNEAQ (reference sequence). This CDR3 spans 13 amino acids. The CDR3 loop is CASSQTFNYGYTF. The CDR3 bases are TGTGCCAGCAGCCAGACATTTAACTATGGCTACACCTTC.

This clone was counted between two and nine times. The chain links TRBV2 to TRBJ2-7; D gene uncertain. The germline gives CDR1 SNHLY, CDR2 FYNNEI. The V end lost 2 bases, the J end lost 6 bases, and 8 bases lay between the germline ends. This CDR3 region has 12 residues. CDR3 amino acids: CASSESRAEQYF. The CDR3 DNA follows: TGTGCCAGCAGTGAATCTCGAGCCGAGCAGTACTTC.